The source of this T cell receptor (beta chain) is a study of T cell responses to AZD1222 COVID-19 vaccine. General observations from the study: Spike-wide coverage was observed for vaccine-associated CD4 TCRs, with dominant responses at 160-218 and 743-854.

The CDR3 extends over 11 amino acids. Trimming pared 2 bases from V and 6 bases from J, leaving 7 bases between. Germline V gene sequence: CDR1 GTSNPN, CDR2 SVGIG (reference sequence). Regarding this clone: Its antigen is unidentified.

Sequenced by immunoSEQ multiplex PCR; TCRdb stores in-frame clones only, minus some. The sample lists fewer than 150,000 clones, approximately 87% occurring once. The sample consisted of peripheral blood, taken 28 days after the second AZD1222 dose. The receptor was derived from an adult who received the AZD1222 COVID-19 vaccine. The rearrangement links TRBV30 to TRBJ1-1, with D unclear. Here the CDR3 reads CAWSWLSEAFF. CDR3 coding DNA: TGTGCCTGGAGTTGGCTTTCTGAAGCTTTCTTT.